Each of the 8 T cell receptor beta chains below was sequenced from the same sample in a study of shared clonotypes between healthy human individuals. Naive CD8 cells comprised CD45RO-negative, CCR7-positively selected cells, excluding terminally differentiated effector memory CD45RA+ cells. Assay used: immunoSEQ multiplex PCR; TCRdb lists only in-frame clones, some missing. Found here are millions of clones, 93% of them singletons; the top ten hold over 1.5%. The material sequenced was naive CD8+ T cells from PBMCs. These receptors came from a man younger than 35 in good health. Some clones in this sample may be carry-over from other donors' samples.

Only one count was recorded for this clone. The V call is TRBV7-9, the J call TRBJ2-1, with D possibly TRBD2 on 5 matching bases. CDR3 length equals 15 residues. Trimming removed 3 bases at V and 4 bases at J, with 13 bases between. CDR1 is SEHNR, CDR2 FQNEAQ, per germline (reference sequence). The DNA of the CDR3 is TGTGCCAGCAGCTTCCCCCGGGAACCTTACAATGAGCAGTTCTTC. It codes for CASSFPREPYNEQFF.

The V and J genes are TRBV9 and TRBJ1-4, with a tentative D call TRBD1 (6 bases). CDR1 is SGDLS, CDR2 YYNGEE, per germline. With 3 bases removed from V and 7 bases from J, the gap between germline ends came to 16 bases. The CDR3 consists of 15 residues. CDR3 in DNA: TGTGCCAGCAGCGCATACAGTCGAGGGGGTGAAAAACTGTTTTTT. Translated, it gives CASSAYSRGGEKLFF.

The V and J genes are TRBV11-3 and TRBJ1-1, with D tentatively TRBD1 (6 bases). Germline V gives CDR1 SGHNT, CDR2 YENEEA. V lost 1 base and J lost 12, with 12 bases in between. The CDR3 sequence is 12 residues long. The CDR3 coding sequence is TGTGCCAGCAGCTTAGGGGGGCGGAAGTCTTTCTTT. Protein product: CASSLGGRKSFF.

The V call is TRBV6-5, the J call TRBJ2-1; D is possibly TRBD2 (5 bases). Germline-derived CDR1 and CDR2 are MNHEY and SVGAGI. The CDR3 is made up of 15 amino acids. The V gene lost 4 bases and the J gene lost 1 base, with 11 bases spanning the gap. Here the CDR3 DNA reads TGTGCCAGCAGTTCTGCGGGCTTTTCCTACAATGAGCAGTTCTTC. Translating it yields CASSSAGFSYNEQFF.

As to this clone: The sample holds other DNA sequences that translate to the same CDR3. The J gene is TRBJ1-1, the V gene TRBV27, with D tentatively TRBD1 (6 bases). V was shortened by 1 base and J by 0 bases, with 9 bases between the two germline ends. The CDR3 consists of 15 residues. Germline CDR1 is MNHEY and CDR2 is SMNVEV (reference sequence). This CDR3 reads CASSLFRGMNTEAFF. Written as DNA, the CDR3 is TGTGCCAGCAGTTTATTTAGGGGGATGAACACTGAAGCTTTCTTT.

On this clone: This sample includes further DNA sequences coding for the same CDR3. This sequence joins TRBV5-1 and TRBJ2-7; D possibly uses TRBD1 or TRBD2 (6 bases each). The germline V gene encodes CDR1 SGHRS and CDR2 YFSETQ. Trimming left V 4 bases short and J 1 base short, with 12 bases between. The CDR3 is 14 amino acids. CDR3 DNA: TGCGCCAGCAGCCCCCGAGGGGGGTCCTACGAGCAGTACTTC. It is translated as CASSPRGGSYEQYF.

This clone was recorded once. The chain couples TRBV11-1 to TRBJ2-1; 7 nucleotides agree with TRBD1. With 4 bases clipped from V and 9 bases from J, the junction kept 9 bases outside the gene matches. Germline assignment: CDR1 SGHAT and CDR2 FQDESV (reference sequence). CDR3 length: 14 residues. CDR3 loop: CASSSGQVLGEQFF. Written as DNA, the CDR3 is TGTGCCAGCAGCTCCGGACAGGTTCTTGGTGAGCAGTTCTTC.

This clone occurred a few times. The chain couples TRBV7-9 to TRBJ1-5; D remains unclear. The germline V gene encodes CDR1 SEHNR and CDR2 FQNEAQ (reference sequence). The CDR3 has 12 amino acids. Trimming cost V 4 bases and J 6 bases, with 7 bases left between them. CDR3 bases: TGTGCCAGCAGCTCCACGATTCAGCCCCAGCATTTT. This sequence encodes CASSSTIQPQHF.